This T cell receptor (beta chain) was recorded in a study of blood T cells in healthy people across ages. As for the study in general: Per two T cells, template switching captured roughly one barcoded beta molecule. Study observations and caveats: Per million T cells, TCR beta diversity dropped about linearly as age rose.

Regarding this clonotype: Antigen unknown.

The authors ran a second PCR of about 6 to 11 cycles using a sample-barcoded 5' primer and a J-beta primer mix. Each cDNA molecule carried a tag from a template-switch adaptor that contained 12 random nucleotides. TCRdb fed the 5' RACE reads into MiXCR, producing one record per CDR3 protein. The data show around 690,000 distinct CDR3 sequences, 45% to 65% seen once. Per the germline V gene, CDR1 is SQVTM and CDR2 is ANQGSEA. Trimming took 5 bases from V and 5 from J, leaving 15 bases between them. The CDR3 length is 13 residues. The specimen was blood. This TCR derives from a man in his fifties or sixties in good health. This chain joins TRBV29-1 and TRBJ1-2; possible D gene TRBD1, 5 bases. This CDR3 is CSVLEGAKYGYTF. The CDR3 coding sequence is TGCAGCGTTCTGGAAGGGGCGAAATATGGCTACACCTTC.